The entry that follows covers one T cell receptor beta chain sequence. Its antigen is still unknown. PCR primers comprised 60 Vbeta and 13 Jbeta primers. TCRdb's copy holds only in-frame clones and misses some; the assay was immunoSEQ multiplex PCR. The data show more than 80,000 clones, 60% to 85% seen once. The sample originates from a study of cytomegalovirus exposure and HLA in healthy donors. The CDR3 is 13 amino acids. V dropped 2 bases and J dropped 8 bases, with 12 bases sitting between them. Germline CDR1 and CDR2: MNHEY and SMNVEV (reference sequence). Findings of the study overall: In a later analysis, common viral pathogens appeared linked to several of the most significant clusters. Analyzed later, association rates of TCRs varied across HLA loci, with DRB1 most and HLA-C fewest.

Material: PBMCs. The TCR sequence derives from a man aged 18 to 29 in good health and CMV-seropositive. The chain combines TRBV27 with TRBJ1-2; possibly TRBD1 for D (5 bases). CDR3 bases: TGTGCCAGCAGTTTAACTCAGGGAAGCGGCTACACCTTC. Encoded protein: CASSLTQGSGYTF.